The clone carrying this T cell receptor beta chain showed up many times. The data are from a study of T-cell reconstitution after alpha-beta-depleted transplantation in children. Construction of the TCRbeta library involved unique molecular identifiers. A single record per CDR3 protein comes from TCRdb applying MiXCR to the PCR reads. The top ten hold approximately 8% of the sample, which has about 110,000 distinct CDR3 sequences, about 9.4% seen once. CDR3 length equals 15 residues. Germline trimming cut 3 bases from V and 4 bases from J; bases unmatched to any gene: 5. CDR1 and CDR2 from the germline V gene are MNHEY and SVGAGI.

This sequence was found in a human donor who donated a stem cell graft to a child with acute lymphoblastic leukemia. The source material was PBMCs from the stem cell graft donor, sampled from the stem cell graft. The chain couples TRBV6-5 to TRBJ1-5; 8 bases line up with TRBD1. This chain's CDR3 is CASSYRTGINQPQHF. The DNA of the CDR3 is TGTGCCAGCAGTTATCGGACAGGGATTAATCAGCCCCAGCATTTT.